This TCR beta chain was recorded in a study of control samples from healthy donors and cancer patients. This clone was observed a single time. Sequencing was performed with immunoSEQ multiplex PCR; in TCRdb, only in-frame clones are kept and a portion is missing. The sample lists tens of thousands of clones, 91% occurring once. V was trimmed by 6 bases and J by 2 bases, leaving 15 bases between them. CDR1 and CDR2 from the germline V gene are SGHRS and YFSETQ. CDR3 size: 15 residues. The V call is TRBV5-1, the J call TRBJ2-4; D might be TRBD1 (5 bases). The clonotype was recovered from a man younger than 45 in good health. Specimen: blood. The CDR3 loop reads CASTHSSGPKNIQYF. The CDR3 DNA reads TGCGCCAGCACCCATTCCTCAGGGCCCAAAAACATTCAGTACTTC.